This T cell receptor (beta chain) was recorded in a study of T cell repertoires in cytomegalovirus infection. Whole-study context: Carrying CMV and the relevant HLA type showed in public TCR beta signatures.

In its sample, this clonotype was seen a few times. Each CDR3 protein gets one entry after TCRdb re-called the reads with MiXCR. The table records over 300,000 distinct CDR3 sequences, roughly 16% of them present only once. The CDR3 is made up of 12 amino acids. Germline loops: CDR1 ENHRY, CDR2 SYGVKD. With V trimmed by 3 bases and J by 11 bases, 4 bases remained unmatched. Sequenced: PBMCs. The V and J genes are TRBV10-3 and TRBJ2-7; TRBD1 matches at 10 bases. The receptor was isolated from a human donor in good health (CMV status not recorded). Some clones in this sample may be carry-over from other donors' samples. This chain's CDR3 is CAISEAGTGEYF. The CDR3 region has the DNA TGTGCCATCAGTGAAGCTGGGACAGGGGAGTACTTC.